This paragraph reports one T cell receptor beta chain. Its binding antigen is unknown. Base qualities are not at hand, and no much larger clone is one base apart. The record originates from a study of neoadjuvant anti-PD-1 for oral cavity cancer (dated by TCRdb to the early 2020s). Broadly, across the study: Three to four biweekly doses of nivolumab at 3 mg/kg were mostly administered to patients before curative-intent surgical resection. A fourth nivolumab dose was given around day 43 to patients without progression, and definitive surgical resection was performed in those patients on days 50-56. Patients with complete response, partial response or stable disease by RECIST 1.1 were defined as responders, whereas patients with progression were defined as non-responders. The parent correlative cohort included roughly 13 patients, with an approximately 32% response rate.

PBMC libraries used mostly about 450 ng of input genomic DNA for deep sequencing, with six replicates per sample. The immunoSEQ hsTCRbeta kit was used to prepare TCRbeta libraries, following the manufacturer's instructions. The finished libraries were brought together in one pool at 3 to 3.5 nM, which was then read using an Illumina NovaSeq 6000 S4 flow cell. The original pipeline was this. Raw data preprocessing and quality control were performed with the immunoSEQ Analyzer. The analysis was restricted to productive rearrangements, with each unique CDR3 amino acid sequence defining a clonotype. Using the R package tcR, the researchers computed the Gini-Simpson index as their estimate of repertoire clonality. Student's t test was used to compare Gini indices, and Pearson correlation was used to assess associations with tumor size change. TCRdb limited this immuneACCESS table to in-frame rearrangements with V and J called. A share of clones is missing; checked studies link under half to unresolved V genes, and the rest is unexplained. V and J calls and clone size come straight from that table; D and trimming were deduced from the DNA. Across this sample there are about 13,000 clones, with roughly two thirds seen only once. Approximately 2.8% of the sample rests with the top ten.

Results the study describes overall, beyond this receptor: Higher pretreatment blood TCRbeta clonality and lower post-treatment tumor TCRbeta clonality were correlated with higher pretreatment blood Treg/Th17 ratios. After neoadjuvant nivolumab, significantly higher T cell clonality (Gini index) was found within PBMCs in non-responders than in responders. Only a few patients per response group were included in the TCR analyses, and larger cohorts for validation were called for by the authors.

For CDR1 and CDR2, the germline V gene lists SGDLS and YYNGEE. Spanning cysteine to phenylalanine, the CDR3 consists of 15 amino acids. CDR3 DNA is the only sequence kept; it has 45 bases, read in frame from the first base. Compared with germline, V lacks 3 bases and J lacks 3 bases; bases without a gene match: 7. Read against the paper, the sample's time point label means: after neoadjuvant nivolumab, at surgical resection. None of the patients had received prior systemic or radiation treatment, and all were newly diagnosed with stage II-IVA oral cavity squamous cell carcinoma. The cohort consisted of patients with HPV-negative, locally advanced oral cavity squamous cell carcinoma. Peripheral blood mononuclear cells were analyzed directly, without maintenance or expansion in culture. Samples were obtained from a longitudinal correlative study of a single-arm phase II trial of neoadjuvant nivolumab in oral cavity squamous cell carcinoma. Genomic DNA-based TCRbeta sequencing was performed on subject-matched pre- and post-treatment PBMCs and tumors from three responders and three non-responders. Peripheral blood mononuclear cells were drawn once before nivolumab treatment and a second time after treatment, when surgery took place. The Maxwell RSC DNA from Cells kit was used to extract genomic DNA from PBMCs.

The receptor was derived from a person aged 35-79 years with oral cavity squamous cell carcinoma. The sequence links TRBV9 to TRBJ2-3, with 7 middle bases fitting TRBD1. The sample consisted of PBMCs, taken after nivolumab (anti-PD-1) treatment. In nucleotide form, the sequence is TGTGCCAGCAGCGCGGGTGACAGGGTAACAGATACGCAGTATTTT. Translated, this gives CASSAGDRVTDTQYF.